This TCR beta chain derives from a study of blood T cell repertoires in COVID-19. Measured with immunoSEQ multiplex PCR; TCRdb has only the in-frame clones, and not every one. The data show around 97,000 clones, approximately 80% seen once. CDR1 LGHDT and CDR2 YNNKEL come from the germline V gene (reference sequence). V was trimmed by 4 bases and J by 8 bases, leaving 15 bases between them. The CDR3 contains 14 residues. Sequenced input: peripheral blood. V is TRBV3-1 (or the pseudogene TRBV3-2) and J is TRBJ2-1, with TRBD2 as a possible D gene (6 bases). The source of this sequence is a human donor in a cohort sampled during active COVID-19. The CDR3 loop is CASSLTASVDEQFF. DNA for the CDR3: TGTGCCAGCAGCCTGACTGCTAGCGTGGATGAGCAGTTCTTC.